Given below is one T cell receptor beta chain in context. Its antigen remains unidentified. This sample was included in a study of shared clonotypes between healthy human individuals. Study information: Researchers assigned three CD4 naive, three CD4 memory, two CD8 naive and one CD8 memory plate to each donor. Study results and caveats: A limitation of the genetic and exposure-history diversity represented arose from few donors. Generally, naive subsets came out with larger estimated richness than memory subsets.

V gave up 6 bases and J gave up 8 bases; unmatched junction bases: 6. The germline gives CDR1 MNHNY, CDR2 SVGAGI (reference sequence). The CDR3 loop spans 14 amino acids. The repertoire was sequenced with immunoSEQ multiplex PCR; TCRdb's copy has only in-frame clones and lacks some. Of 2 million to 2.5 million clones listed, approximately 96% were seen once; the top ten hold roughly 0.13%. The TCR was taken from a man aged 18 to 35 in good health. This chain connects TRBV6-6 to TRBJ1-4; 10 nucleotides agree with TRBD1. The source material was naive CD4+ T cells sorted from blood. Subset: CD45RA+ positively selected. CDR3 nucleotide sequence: TGTGCCAGCAGCCGACAGGGGGCCGCGGAAAAACTGTTTTTT. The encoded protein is CASSRQGAAEKLFF.